This record looks at one T cell receptor beta chain sequence and its context. This clonotype has more than one count but fewer than ten. No cognate antigen has been identified for it. It has no much larger one-base neighbor in the sample; base qualities were not kept. The sample's time point label, in plain terms: persistent/refractory GD, antithyroid drugs over 5 years with positive TRAb. For both TCR sequencing and RNA sequencing, RNA was extracted from PBMCs in TRIzol. The diagnosis of Graves' disease followed American Thyroid Association guidelines. Recruitment of patients was carried out at an endocrinology department in Xi'an, China. From each patient, around 9.3 milliliters of peripheral blood was collected into an EDTA anticoagulant tube. Ficoll Paque Plus density gradient separation was used to isolate PBMCs, and no additional T cell sorting was done. An Agilent 2100 Bioanalyzer and agarose gel were used to assess RNA quality, and a NanoDrop 2000 was used to measure RNA concentration.

Libraries were prepared through multiplex PCR. The sequencer was an Illumina HiSeq 4000. To build TCR beta libraries, CDR3 regions were amplified by Arm-PCR using iRepertoire HTBI primers. Gel purification was performed on PCR products prior to sequencing. Regarding the original processing steps: A total of roughly 67 TRBV and under 15 TRBJ segments were identified across samples and were used for gene usage analysis of CDR3 amino acid clonotypes. COPE and FqMerger were used to merge the filtered high-quality paired reads into contigs. Contigs were aligned with BLAST to IMGT TRBV, TRBD and TRBJ reference genes, and CDR3 was defined per IMGT. Any clonotype with a frequency above 0.1% was counted as a highly expanded clone. Shannon entropy was used to measure repertoire diversity, and the Gini coefficient was used to measure V-J evenness. A clonotype was considered public if more than one individual shared it. The public reads were reprocessed in TCRdb via fastp at Q25 and MiXCR, keeping in-frame beta chains. For every CDR3 protein sequence, its rows merge into one entry that carries the most common genes and DNA. The V and J calls were determined by TCRdb, not by the authors. This sample has 400,000 to 500,000 distinct CDR3 sequences in its table, and around 23% of those were observed once. Around an eighth of the sample rests with the top ten.

Here V drops 3 bases and J drops 3 bases, and the junction holds 2 bases not matched to any gene. The CDR3 numbers 14 residues from cysteine through phenylalanine. This entry keeps only the CDR3 DNA: 42 bases, framed from base 1. CDR1 and CDR2, looked up from the germline V gene, are MDHEN and SYDVKM. The source of the sample is a study of regulatory T cells in long-lasting Graves disease (dated by TCRdb to 2020 to 2023). Study-level background: To count as having persistent Graves' disease, a patient had to have received antithyroid drug treatment for over 5 years with TSH receptor autoantibodies remaining persistently positive. Persistent Graves' disease patients were compared with newly diagnosed Graves' disease patients by peripheral blood TCR sequencing and RNA sequencing. The study took place in China and was registered as a clinical trial. A total of around 33 samples underwent TCR sequencing, from about 13 patients with persistent Graves' disease and around 20 patients with newly diagnosed Graves' disease. Persistent Graves' disease patients in the clinical cohort had taken antithyroid drugs for around 11 years on average.

Summary of the overall study and its limitations: The authors acknowledged the small sample size as a limitation that may reduce accuracy. Sequencing and analysis were restricted to the TCR beta chain. A larger number of public clonotypes was shared among persistent patients (approximately 2,500) than among newly diagnosed patients (roughly 970). The study examined only peripheral blood because the primary lesion, thyroid tissue, could not be accessed. Persistent disease showed preferential use of TRBV28, TRBJ1-2 and TRBJ2-5, whereas newly diagnosed disease favored TRBV20-1 and TRBJ2-1. Compared with newly diagnosed patients, persistent Graves' disease patients had lower TCR Shannon entropy and fewer highly expanded clones, which suggests clonal expansion.

Recombination connected TRBV28 to TRBJ2-3; the central 8 bases match TRBD1. The sequenced sample was peripheral blood mononuclear cells (PBMCs), obtained when the disease was refractory, from a patient treated with antithyroid drugs. This receptor was taken from a female donor with Graves disease. The CDR3 region: CASSFWTGTDTQYF. The DNA reads TGTGCCAGCAGTTTTTGGACAGGGACAGATACGCAGTATTTT.